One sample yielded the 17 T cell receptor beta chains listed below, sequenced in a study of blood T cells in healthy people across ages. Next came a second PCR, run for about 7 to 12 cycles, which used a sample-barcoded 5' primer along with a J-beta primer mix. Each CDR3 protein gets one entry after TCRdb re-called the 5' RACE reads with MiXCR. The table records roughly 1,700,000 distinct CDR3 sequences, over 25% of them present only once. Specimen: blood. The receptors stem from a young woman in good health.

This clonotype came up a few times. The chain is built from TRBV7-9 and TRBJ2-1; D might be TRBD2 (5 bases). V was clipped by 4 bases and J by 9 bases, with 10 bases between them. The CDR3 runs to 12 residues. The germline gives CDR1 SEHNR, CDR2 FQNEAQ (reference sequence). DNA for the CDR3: TGTGCCAGCAGCTACCCTAGCAGTGAGCAGTTCTTC. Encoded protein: CASSYPSSEQFF.

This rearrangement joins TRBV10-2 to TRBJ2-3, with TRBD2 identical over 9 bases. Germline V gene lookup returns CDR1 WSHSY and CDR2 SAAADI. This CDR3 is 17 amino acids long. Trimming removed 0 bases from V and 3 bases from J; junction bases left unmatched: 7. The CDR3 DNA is TGCGCCAGCAGTGAGTCCGGGCTAGCGGGACGGACAGATACGCAGTATTTT. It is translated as CASSESGLAGRTDTQYF.

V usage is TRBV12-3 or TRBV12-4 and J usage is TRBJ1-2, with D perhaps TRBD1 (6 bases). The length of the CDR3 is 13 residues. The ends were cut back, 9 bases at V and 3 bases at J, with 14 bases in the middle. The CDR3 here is CASRPEGDYGYTF. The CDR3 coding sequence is TGTGCCAGTCGCCCGGAGGGGGACTATGGCTACACCTTC.

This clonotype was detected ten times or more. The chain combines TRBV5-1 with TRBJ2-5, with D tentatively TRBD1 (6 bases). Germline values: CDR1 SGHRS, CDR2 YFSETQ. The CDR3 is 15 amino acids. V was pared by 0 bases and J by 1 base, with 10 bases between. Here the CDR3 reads CASSLDQGSQETQYF. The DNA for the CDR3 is TGCGCCAGCAGCTTGGATCAGGGGAGCCAAGAGACCCAGTACTTC.

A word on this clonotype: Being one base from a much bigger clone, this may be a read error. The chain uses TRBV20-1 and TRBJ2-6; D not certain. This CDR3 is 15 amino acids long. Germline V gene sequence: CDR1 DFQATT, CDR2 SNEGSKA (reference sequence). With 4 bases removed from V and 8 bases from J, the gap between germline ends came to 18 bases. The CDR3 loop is CSANRAPLRTNVLTF. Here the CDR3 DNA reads TGCAGTGCTAACCGAGCACCTCTGAGGACCAACGTCCTGACTTTC.

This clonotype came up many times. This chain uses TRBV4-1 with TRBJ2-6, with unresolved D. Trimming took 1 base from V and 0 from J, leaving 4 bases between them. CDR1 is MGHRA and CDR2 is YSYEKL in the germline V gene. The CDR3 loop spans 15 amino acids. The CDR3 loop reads CASSQVTSGANVLTF. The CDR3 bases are TGCGCCAGCAGCCAAGTGACCTCTGGGGCCAACGTCCTGACTTTC.

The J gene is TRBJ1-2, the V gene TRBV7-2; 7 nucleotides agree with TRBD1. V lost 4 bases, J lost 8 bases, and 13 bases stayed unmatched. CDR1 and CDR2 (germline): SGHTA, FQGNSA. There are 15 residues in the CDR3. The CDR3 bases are TGTGCCAGCAGCTCCACAAGACAGGGAGTACGGGGCTACACCTTC. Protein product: CASSSTRQGVRGYTF.

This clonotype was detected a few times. Here the CDR3 reads CSVVRQLTGELFF. The CDR3 region has the DNA TGCAGCGTTGTTAGGCAGCTAACCGGGGAGCTGTTTTTT. V is TRBV29-1 and J is TRBJ2-2; D call uncertain. This CDR3 comprises 13 residues. V lost 4 bases to trimming and J lost 5 bases, with 11 bases between them. The V gene's germline CDR1 is SQVTM and CDR2 ANQGSEA.

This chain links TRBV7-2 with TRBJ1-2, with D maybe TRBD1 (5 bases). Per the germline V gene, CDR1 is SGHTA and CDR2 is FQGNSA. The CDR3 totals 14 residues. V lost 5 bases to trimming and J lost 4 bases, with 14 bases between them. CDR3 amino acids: CASSPTGTLYGYTF. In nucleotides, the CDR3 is TGTGCCAGCAGCCCAACCGGGACGCTCTATGGCTACACCTTC.

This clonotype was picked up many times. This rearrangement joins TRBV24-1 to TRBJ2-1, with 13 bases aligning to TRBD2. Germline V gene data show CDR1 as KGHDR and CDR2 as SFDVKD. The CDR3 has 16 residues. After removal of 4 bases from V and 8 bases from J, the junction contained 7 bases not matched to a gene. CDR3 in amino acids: CATSDPGTSGNDEQFF. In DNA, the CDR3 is TGTGCCACCAGTGACCCCGGGACTAGCGGGAACGATGAGCAGTTCTTC.

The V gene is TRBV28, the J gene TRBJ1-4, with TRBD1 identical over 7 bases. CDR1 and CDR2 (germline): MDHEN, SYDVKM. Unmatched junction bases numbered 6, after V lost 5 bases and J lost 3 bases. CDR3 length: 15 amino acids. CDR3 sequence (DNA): TGTGCCAGCAGTGAGACAGGGAAGGCTAATGAAAAACTGTTTTTT. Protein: CASSETGKANEKLFF.

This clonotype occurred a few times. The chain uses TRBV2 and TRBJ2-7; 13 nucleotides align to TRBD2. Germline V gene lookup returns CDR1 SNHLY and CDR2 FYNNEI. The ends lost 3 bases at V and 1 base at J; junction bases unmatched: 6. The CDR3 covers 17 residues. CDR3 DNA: TGTGCCAGCAGTGAGGAACTAGCGGGGGGGGTTTCCTACGAGCAGTACTTC. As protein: CASSEELAGGVSYEQYF.

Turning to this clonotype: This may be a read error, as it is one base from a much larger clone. CDR3 region: CASSLGLLSSIQYF. In DNA, the CDR3 is TGTGCCAGCAGCTTAGGACTATTATCGAGCATTCAGTACTTC. The chain employs TRBV11-2 and TRBJ2-4, with D possibly TRBD2 on 5 matching bases. CDR1 SGHAT and CDR2 FQNNGV come from the germline V gene. Trimming left V 1 base short and J 9 bases short, with 13 bases between. CDR3 length: 14 residues. The entire variable domain, with the rest obtained from reference TRBV11-2 and TRBJ2-4, is as follows: EAGVAQSPRYKIIEKRQSVAFWCNPISGHATLYWYQQILGQGPKLLIQFQNNGVVDDSQLPKDRFSAERLKGVDSTLKIQPAKLEDSAVYLCASSLGLLSSIQYFGAGTRLSVL.

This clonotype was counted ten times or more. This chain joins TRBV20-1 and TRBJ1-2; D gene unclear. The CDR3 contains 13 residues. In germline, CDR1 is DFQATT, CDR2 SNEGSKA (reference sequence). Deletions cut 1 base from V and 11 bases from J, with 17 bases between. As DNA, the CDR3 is TGCAGTGCTAGAGGCACGGACCCACTAAGTTACACCTTC. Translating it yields CSARGTDPLSYTF.

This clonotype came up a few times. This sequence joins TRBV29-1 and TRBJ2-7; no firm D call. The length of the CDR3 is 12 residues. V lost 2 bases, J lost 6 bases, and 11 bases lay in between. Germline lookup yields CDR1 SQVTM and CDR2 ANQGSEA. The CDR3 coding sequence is TGCAGCGTTGAATCGGCTAGTCGCGAGCAGTACTTC. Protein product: CSVESASREQYF.

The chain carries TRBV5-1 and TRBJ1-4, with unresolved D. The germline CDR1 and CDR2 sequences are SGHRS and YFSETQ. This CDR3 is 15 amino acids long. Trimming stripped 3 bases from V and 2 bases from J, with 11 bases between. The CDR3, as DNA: TGCGCCAGCAGCTCAACCTTTGCGACTAATGAAAAACTGTTTTTT. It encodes CASSSTFATNEKLFF. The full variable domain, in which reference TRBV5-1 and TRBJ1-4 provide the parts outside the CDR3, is KAGVTQTPRYLIKTRGQQVTLSCSPISGHRSVSWYQQTPGQGLQFLFEYFSETQRNKGNFPGRFSGRQFSNSRSEMNVSTLELGDSALYLCASSSTFATNEKLFFGSGTQLSVL.

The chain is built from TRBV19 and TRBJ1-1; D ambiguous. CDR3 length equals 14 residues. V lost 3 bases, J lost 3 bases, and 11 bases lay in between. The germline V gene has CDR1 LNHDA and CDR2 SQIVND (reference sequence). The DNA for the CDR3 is TGTGCCAGTAGTATTTTGGACCCAGACACTGAAGCTTTCTTT. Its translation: CASSILDPDTEAFF.